The clone carrying this TCR beta chain was observed a handful of times. Its antigen remains unidentified. TCRdb re-called the reads with MiXCR, one entry per CDR3 protein. This sample carries hundreds of thousands of distinct CDR3 sequences, 35% of them seen once, and the ten largest clones take about 2.8%. CDR1 and CDR2 from the germline V gene are SGHVS and FQNEAQ. V lost 4 bases and J lost 0, with 16 bases in between. The CDR3 covers 16 residues. This sample is part of a study of T cell repertoires in cytomegalovirus infection. Study overall: From public TCR beta signatures came an indication of both CMV infection and matching HLA type.

Whole-study findings and limits: The study found HLA-C-restricted CMV-specific TCR beta clonotypes dominating the ex vivo response.

This chain connects TRBV7-8 to TRBJ2-7; the D gene is possibly TRBD1 (6 bases). This receptor was identified in a human donor in good health (CMV status not recorded). Some clones in this sample may be carry-over from other donors' samples. Sequencing used PBMCs. The CDR3 loop is CASSWKTGLSSYEQYF. CDR3 in DNA: TGTGCCAGCAGCTGGAAAACAGGGCTTAGCTCCTACGAGCAGTACTTC.